These T cell receptor beta chains were read from a single sample in a study of cytotoxic CD8 clonotypes in ibrutinib-treated CLL. The repertoire was sequenced with immunoSEQ multiplex PCR; TCRdb's copy has only in-frame clones and lacks some. This table holds approximately 15,000 clones, 55% to 70% found once. The starting material was PBMCs, obtained before ibrutinib treatment. Source of these receptors: a human donor with chronic lymphocytic leukemia. CDR3s include the opening cysteine and the closing phenylalanine or tryptophan. Each record gives: D gene, J gene, clone size, V gene, CDR3 protein, CDR3 DNA. D genes are given only for firm matches. The size entry is marked missing in some rows and otherwise reads once, few, many or a size class.

D: NA
J: TRBJ1-2
size: few
V: TRBV7-9
CDR3: CASSLGQDMNGYTF
DNA: TGTGCCAGCAGCTTAGGACAGGACATGAATGGCTACACCTTC

D: NA
J: TRBJ1-1
size: NA
V: TRBV25-1
CDR3: CASSEQFSEAFF
DNA: TGTGCCAGCAGTGAACAGTTCTCTGAAGCTTTCTTT

D: NA
J: TRBJ1-5
size: NA
V: TRBV2
CDR3: CASSSVYLRQPQHF
DNA: TGTGCCAGCAGTTCTGTCTACTTGCGGCAGCCCCAGCATTTT

D: NA
J: TRBJ1-4
size: NA
V: TRBV20-1
CDR3: CSARKEEKLFF
DNA: TGCAGTGCTAGAAAGGAGGAAAAACTGTTTTTT

D: NA
J: TRBJ2-1
size: NA
V: TRBV4-2
CDR3: CASSQGGEVNEQFF
DNA: TGTGCCAGCAGCCAAGGGGGAGAAGTCAATGAGCAGTTCTTC

D: NA
J: TRBJ2-1
size: NA
V: TRBV29-1
CDR3: CSVTPPNEQFF
DNA: TGCAGCGTTACGCCCCCCAATGAGCAGTTCTTC

D: NA
J: TRBJ2-1
size: NA
V: TRBV5-4
CDR3: CASSLDRSSYNEQFF
DNA: TGTGCCAGCAGCTTAGACAGGAGCTCCTACAATGAGCAGTTCTTC

D: TRBD2
J: TRBJ2-1
size: medium-sized
V: TRBV5-4
CDR3: CASVLAGAPDNEQFF
DNA: TGTGCCAGCGTCCTAGCGGGGGCCCCGGACAATGAGCAGTTCTTC

D: NA
J: TRBJ1-1
size: NA
V: TRBV2
CDR3: CASSEAGRKDFF
DNA: TGTGCCAGCAGTGAAGCAGGCAGAAAGGATTTCTTT

D: NA
J: TRBJ2-2
size: NA
V: TRBV4-3
CDR3: CASSQKGMDSNTGELFF
DNA: TGCGCCAGCAGCCAGAAGGGTATGGACAGTAACACCGGGGAGCTGTTTTTT

D: NA
J: TRBJ2-5
size: once
V: TRBV7-9
CDR3: CASSLAQKWGTQYF
DNA: TGTGCCAGCAGCTTAGCGCAAAAGTGGGGGACCCAGTACTTC

D: NA
J: TRBJ1-5
size: NA
V: TRBV10-1
CDR3: CASSDTSGQPQHF
DNA: TGCGCCAGCAGTGACACAAGTGGGCAGCCCCAGCATTTT

D: NA
J: TRBJ1-2
size: once
V: TRBV6-1
CDR3: CASSGSWGGANHGYTF
DNA: TGTGCCAGCAGTGGTAGTTGGGGGGGCGCTAACCATGGCTACACCTTC

D: TRBD1
J: TRBJ1-1
size: NA
V: TRBV4-1
CDR3: CASSHAGGTEAFF
DNA: TGCGCCAGCAGCCACGCAGGGGGCACTGAAGCTTTCTTT

D: NA
J: TRBJ1-4
size: few
V: TRBV7-9
CDR3: CASQLEGSTNEKLFF
DNA: TGTGCCAGTCAGTTGGAGGGTTCAACTAATGAAAAACTGTTTTTT

D: TRBD1
J: TRBJ1-2
size: few
V: TRBV7-6
CDR3: CASSLGQGAYGYTF
DNA: TGTGCCAGCAGCTTAGGACAGGGGGCCTATGGCTACACCTTC

D: NA
J: TRBJ2-1
size: NA
V: TRBV2
CDR3: CASSGQSFNEQFF
DNA: TGTGCCAGCAGCGGACAGTCTTTCAATGAGCAGTTCTTC

D: NA
J: TRBJ1-3
size: NA
V: TRBV18
CDR3: CASSPRFGSDTIYF
DNA: TGTGCCAGCTCACCAAGATTTGGCAGCGACACCATATATTTT

D: TRBD1
J: TRBJ2-7
size: NA
V: TRBV11-1
CDR3: CASRLRTGFIGEQYF
DNA: TGTGCCAGCAGATTACGGACAGGGTTCATCGGCGAGCAGTACTTC

D: NA
J: TRBJ1-1
size: NA
V: TRBV11-2
CDR3: CASKWLQNTEAFF
DNA: TGTGCCAGCAAGTGGCTCCAGAACACTGAAGCTTTCTTT

D: TRBD1
J: TRBJ2-1
size: NA
V: TRBV25-1
CDR3: CASRDSGGFNEQFF
DNA: TGTGCCAGCAGAGACTCAGGGGGCTTCAATGAGCAGTTCTTC

D: TRBD1
J: TRBJ1-2
size: NA
V: TRBV7-9
CDR3: CASSPLGTGVYGYTF
DNA: TGTGCCAGCAGCCCGCTAGGGACAGGGGTTTATGGCTACACCTTC

D: NA
J: TRBJ1-2
size: NA
V: TRBV2
CDR3: CASSGSSYGYTF
DNA: TGTGCCAGCAGTGGATCGTCCTATGGCTACACCTTC

D: NA
J: TRBJ1-1
size: NA
V: TRBV5-1
CDR3: CASSLASAGNTEAFF
DNA: TGCGCCAGCAGCTTGGCCTCGGCAGGGAACACTGAAGCTTTCTTT

D: NA
J: TRBJ1-2
size: NA
V: TRBV5-1
CDR3: CASSLISQDGYTF
DNA: TGCGCCAGCAGCTTAATCAGTCAGGATGGCTACACCTTC

D: NA
J: TRBJ2-2
size: NA
V: TRBV9
CDR3: CASSVGRVAGTGELFF
DNA: TGTGCCAGCAGCGTAGGAAGGGTGGCGGGCACCGGGGAGCTGTTTTTT

D: TRBD1
J: TRBJ1-1
size: NA
V: TRBV27
CDR3: CASSAGQGANTEAFF
DNA: TGTGCCAGCAGTGCGGGACAGGGTGCGAACACTGAAGCTTTCTTT

D: NA
J: TRBJ1-2
size: NA
V: TRBV2
CDR3: CASSVVTSYGYTF
DNA: TGTGCCAGCAGTGTCGTCACCTCCTATGGCTACACCTTC

D: NA
J: TRBJ2-1
size: NA
V: TRBV5-4
CDR3: CASSQASEQFF
DNA: TGTGCCAGCAGCCAGGCAAGTGAGCAGTTCTTC